A single sample gave rise to the 32 T cell receptor beta chains below, sequenced in a study of cytomegalovirus exposure and HLA in healthy donors. PCR amplification relied on 60 Vbeta primers (plus 13 Jbeta primers). Repertoires were generated with immunoSEQ multiplex PCR, while TCRdb's copy carries only in-frame clones and drops some. Of more than 85,000 clones in the sample, approximately 83% were seen once. The sample comprised PBMCs. These receptors were taken from a man aged 18-30 years in good health and CMV-seronegative.

V gene TRBV28 combines with J gene TRBJ2-5; D might be TRBD2 (6 bases). Germline-derived CDR1 and CDR2 are MDHEN and SYDVKM. The CDR3 is 15 residues long. With 6 bases removed from V and 4 bases from J, the gap between germline ends came to 18 bases. CDR3 sequence (DNA): TGTGCCAGCAGGGGAGGACCGACATTAATAGAGACCCAGTACTTC. Translating it yields CASRGGPTLIETQYF.

This clone was recorded only once. CDR3 sequence: CASSQDGPGGYSYEQYF. The CDR3 DNA reads TGCGCCAGCAGCCAAGACGGGCCTGGAGGATACTCCTACGAGCAGTACTTC. The chain couples TRBV4-3 to TRBJ2-7, with D perhaps matching TRBD2 (5 bases). CDR1 is LGHNA and CDR2 is YSLEER in the germline V gene. The CDR3 extends over 17 amino acids. Trimming shortened V by 0 bases and J by 0 bases, and 15 bases separated the two germline ends.

The chain employs TRBV18 and TRBJ2-5; D uncertain. Per the germline V gene, CDR1 is KGHSH and CDR2 is LQKENI. The CDR3 length is 15 residues. Trimming pared 4 bases from V and 0 bases from J, leaving 12 bases between. DNA for the CDR3: TGTGCCAGCTCACAGACAAGTTGGTACCAAGAGACCCAGTACTTC. Translation: CASSQTSWYQETQYF.

The chain's CDR3 is CASSSGDRGEQYF. The CDR3 nucleotides read TGTGCCAGCAGTTCGGGGGACAGGGGCGAGCAGTACTTC. The rearrangement joins TRBV28 to TRBJ2-7, with 10 bases identical to TRBD1. CDR1 and CDR2 (germline): MDHEN, SYDVKM. The CDR3 has 13 residues. V gave up 4 bases and J gave up 6 bases; unmatched junction bases: 3.

The V gene is TRBV30, the J gene TRBJ1-1; possible D gene TRBD1, 6 bases. This CDR3 spans 14 amino acids. The V end was cut by 2 bases, the J end by 5 bases, with 15 bases between. Germline values: CDR1 GTSNPN, CDR2 SVGIG (reference sequence). The CDR3 loop reads CAWSPNRVGTEAFF. Here the CDR3 DNA reads TGTGCCTGGAGTCCTAACAGGGTAGGAACTGAAGCTTTCTTT.

The chain couples TRBV9 to TRBJ2-2; 9 positions match TRBD2. The CDR3 length is 16 residues. The germline gives CDR1 SGDLS, CDR2 YYNGEE. V was pared by 3 bases and J by 2 bases, with 5 bases of the junction left unmatched. CDR3 bases: TGTGCCAGCAGCGATCCCGGGACTAGCAACACCGGGGAGCTGTTTTTT. Protein: CASSDPGTSNTGELFF.

CDR3 region: CASCLGVTGEGETQYF. The CDR3 DNA is TGCGCCAGCTGCCTTGGGGTAACAGGAGAAGGAGAGACCCAGTACTTC. The rearrangement uses TRBV5-1 and TRBJ2-5; D possibly corresponds to TRBD1 (5 bases). CDR1 is SGHRS, CDR2 YFSETQ, per germline. CDR3 length equals 16 residues. Trimming removed 7 bases at V and 4 bases at J, with 23 bases between. Complete variable domain (other parts from reference TRBV5-1 and TRBJ2-5): KAGVTQTPRYLIKTRGQQVTLSCSPISGHRSVSWYQQTPGQGLQFLFEYFSETQRNKGNFPGRFSGRQFSNSRSEMNVSTLELGDSALYLCASCLGVTGEGETQYFGPGTRLLVL.

The chain uses TRBV5-1 and TRBJ2-7; a possible D gene is TRBD1 (5 bases). Germline V gene data show CDR1 as SGHRS and CDR2 as YFSETQ. The CDR3 consists of 14 residues. Trimming pared 0 bases from V and 6 bases from J, leaving 13 bases between. CDR3: CASSLEGPLGEQYF. CDR3 in DNA: TGCGCCAGCAGCTTGGAGGGGCCCCTTGGCGAGCAGTACTTC.

Notes on this clone: The sample carries other DNA sequences with the same CDR3. This rearrangement joins TRBV4-3 to TRBJ1-5; 7 bases are a match to TRBD1. This CDR3 is 15 amino acids long. CDR1 is LGHNA and CDR2 is YSLEER in the germline V gene. V shed 0 bases and J 2 bases; nucleotides not matched to a gene: 1. DNA for the CDR3: TGCGCCAGCAGCCAAGATACAGGGGGCAATCAGCCCCAGCATTTT. Residues: CASSQDTGGNQPQHF.

The CDR3 here is CASSPRGVSSYEQYF. The CDR3 nucleotides read TGTGCCAGCAGCCCCCGGGGAGTTTCCTCCTACGAGCAGTACTTC. This chain joins TRBV5-4 and TRBJ2-7; D may be TRBD2 (5 bases). Germline CDR1 reads SGHNT; CDR2 reads YYREEE (reference sequence). The ends were cut back, 4 bases at V and 0 bases at J, with 14 bases in the middle. The CDR3 has 15 residues.

The rearrangement joins TRBV4-1 to TRBJ2-7; D may be TRBD2 (5 bases). The length of the CDR3 is 14 residues. V was cut by 0 bases and J by 2 bases, with 8 bases left in between. Germline CDR1 reads MGHRA; CDR2 reads YSYEKL. The CDR3 here is CASSQDPGTYEQYF. CDR3 DNA sequence: TGCGCCAGCAGCCAAGATCCCGGGACCTACGAGCAGTACTTC.

The chain joins TRBV4-3 to TRBJ2-7, with 13 bases matching TRBD2. From germline, CDR1 is LGHNA and CDR2 YSLEER. V was pared by 3 bases and J by 0 bases, with 2 bases of the junction left unmatched. CDR3 length: 16 residues. The CDR3 DNA sequence: TGCGCCAGCAGCCACAGGACTAGCGGGGGCTCCTACGAGCAGTACTTC. Its protein product is CASSHRTSGGSYEQYF.

This chain joins TRBV5-4 and TRBJ2-3, with D maybe TRBD1 (6 bases). Germline loops: CDR1 SGHNT, CDR2 YYREEE (reference sequence). The CDR3 runs 13 residues. Trimming pared 6 bases from V and 1 base from J, leaving 9 bases between. CDR3 nucleotide sequence: TGTGCCAGCACCCGACAGGGCACAGATACGCAGTATTTT. Amino acids: CASTRQGTDTQYF.

The chain carries TRBV4-2 and TRBJ2-5; 12 bases align to TRBD1. The V and J ends lost 1 base and 5 bases, in that order; junction bases with no gene match: 8. CDR3 length: 17 amino acids. Germline-derived CDR1 and CDR2 are LGHNA and YNFKEQ. CDR3 sequence (DNA): TGTGCCAGCAGCCAAGGAAGTGGGACAGGGGGCTTGGAGACCCAGTACTTC. Translated: CASSQGSGTGGLETQYF.

The chain combines TRBV7-7 with TRBJ2-1; the D is unclear. The germline gives CDR1 SSHAT, CDR2 FNYEAQ (reference sequence). The CDR3 totals 15 residues. Trimming removed 2 bases from V and 7 bases from J, with 15 bases in between. The CDR3 DNA follows: TGTGCCAGCAGCTTATCAGTTTCCTCTCATAATGAGCAGTTCTTC. This sequence encodes CASSLSVSSHNEQFF.

The chain joins TRBV13 to TRBJ1-4, with D possibly TRBD1 on 6 matching bases. V gave up 8 bases and J gave up 2 bases, with 9 bases separating them. This CDR3 has 13 residues. Germline assignment: CDR1 PRHDT and CDR2 FYEKMQ (reference sequence). Written as DNA, the CDR3 is TGTGCCAGCGTGAGGGGGACTAATGAAAAACTGTTTTTT. It specifies CASVRGTNEKLFF. The whole variable domain, filled in from reference TRBV13 and TRBJ1-4, reads AAGVIQSPRHLIKEKRETATLKCYPIPRHDTVYWYQQGPGQDPQFLISFYEKMQSDKGSIPDRFSAQQFSDYHSELNMSSLELGDSALYFCASVRGTNEKLFFGSGTQLSVL.

The rearrangement links TRBV18 to TRBJ2-5, with TRBD1 as a possible D gene (5 bases). Trimming left V 1 base short and J 2 bases short, with 11 bases between. Per the germline V gene, CDR1 is KGHSH and CDR2 is LQKENI. The CDR3 consists of 15 residues. CDR3 DNA sequence: TGTGCCAGCTCACCACTTCCCAGGGCTCAAGAGACCCAGTACTTC. Its translation: CASSPLPRAQETQYF. Complete variable domain (other parts from reference TRBV18 and TRBJ2-5): NAGVMQNPRHLVRRRGQEARLRCSPMKGHSHVYWYRQLPEEGLKFMVYLQKENIIDESGMPKERFSAEFPKEGPSILRIQQVVRGDSAAYFCASSPLPRAQETQYFGPGTRLLVL.

This sequence joins TRBV11-3 and TRBJ2-3; TRBD2 agrees at 11 bases. The germline gives CDR1 SGHNT, CDR2 YENEEA. V lost 5 bases, J lost 1 base, and 8 bases stayed unmatched. This CDR3 comprises 17 residues. CDR3 sequence: CASSIGLAGAGTDTQYF. CDR3 sequence (DNA): TGTGCCAGCAGCATAGGACTAGCGGGCGCGGGCACAGATACGCAGTATTTT. The full variable domain, rest sourced from reference TRBV11-3 and TRBJ2-3, is EAGVVQSPRYKIIEKKQPVAFWCNPISGHNTLYWYLQNLGQGPELLIRYENEEAVDDSQLPKDRFSAERLKGVDSTLKIQPAELGDSAVYLCASSIGLAGAGTDTQYFGPGTRLTVL.

The J gene is TRBJ2-5, the V gene TRBV5-6; TRBD2 matches 8 bases. Germline CDR1 SGHDT, CDR2 YYEEEE. The ends lost 0 bases at V and 0 bases at J; junction bases unmatched: 7. This CDR3 region has 17 residues. The CDR3 region has the DNA TGTGCCAGCAGCTTGGCCGGGAGCGGGGGTTACCAAGAGACCCAGTACTTC. Translation gives CASSLAGSGGYQETQYF.

Only a few counts were recorded for this clone. V gene TRBV5-1 combines with J gene TRBJ2-1; D is uncertain. The germline V gene has CDR1 SGHRS and CDR2 YFSETQ. Trimming cost V 3 bases and J 5 bases, with 9 bases left between them. The CDR3 has 13 amino acids. The CDR3 DNA reads as TGCGCCAGCAGCTCCCCCCCTGACAATGAGCAGTTCTTC. It is translated as CASSSPPDNEQFF. The full variable domain, completed using reference TRBV5-1 and TRBJ2-1, is KAGVTQTPRYLIKTRGQQVTLSCSPISGHRSVSWYQQTPGQGLQFLFEYFSETQRNKGNFPGRFSGRQFSNSRSEMNVSTLELGDSALYLCASSSPPDNEQFFGPGTRLTVL.

The V and J genes are TRBV10-3 and TRBJ2-1; weak D call: TRBD2 (6 bases). This CDR3 is built from 13 residues. With 10 bases removed from V and 4 bases from J, the gap between germline ends came to 14 bases. Germline values: CDR1 ENHRY, CDR2 SYGVKD. CDR3 region: CATHIGGYNEQFF. The CDR3 nucleotides read TGTGCCACGCACATTGGGGGGTACAATGAGCAGTTCTTC.

V usage is TRBV30 and J usage is TRBJ1-4; D not resolved. Trimming removed 4 bases at V and 5 bases at J, with 11 bases between. The CDR3 consists of 13 residues. The V gene's germline CDR1 is GTSNPN and CDR2 SVGIG (reference sequence). Here the CDR3 reads CAWNGGPNEKLFF. CDR3 bases: TGTGCCTGGAACGGAGGGCCGAATGAAAAACTGTTTTTT.

The V and J genes are TRBV19 and TRBJ2-2; 9 bases line up with TRBD2. CDR1 is LNHDA and CDR2 is SQIVND in the germline V gene (reference sequence). There are 14 residues in the CDR3. V lost 8 bases and J lost 5; bases outside the gene matches: 6. The CDR3 DNA follows: TGTGCCAGTGCATGGGCGGGAGGGACCGGGGAGCTGTTTTTT. It yields the protein CASAWAGGTGELFF.

This rearrangement joins TRBV11-1 to TRBJ2-3; 11 nucleotides align to TRBD2. The CDR3 extends over 16 amino acids. Germline CDR1 is SGHAT and CDR2 is FQDESV (reference sequence). J gave up 2 bases and V 4 bases, and 5 bases lay outside the gene matches. Written as DNA, the CDR3 is TGTGCCAGCAGCTCCAGGGGACTAGCGGCCACAGATACGCAGTATTTT. Protein product: CASSSRGLAATDTQYF.

This clone was seen once. The chain is built from TRBV9 and TRBJ2-7, with 9 positions matching TRBD2. This CDR3 is 15 amino acids long. Germline-derived CDR1 and CDR2 are SGDLS and YYNGEE. Germline trimming cut 3 bases from V and 4 bases from J; bases unmatched to any gene: 8. The CDR3 reads CASSAAERGVYEQYF. CDR3 nucleotide sequence: TGTGCCAGCAGCGCCGCGGAGCGGGGGGTTTACGAGCAGTACTTC.

The rearrangement uses TRBV7-2 and TRBJ1-1, with 12 bases that match TRBD1. CDR1 is SGHTA, CDR2 FQGNSA, per germline. With 4 bases clipped from V and 3 bases from J, the junction kept 9 bases outside the gene matches. The CDR3 consists of 17 residues. CDR3 in amino acids: CASSSRTGTGGDTEAFF. The CDR3 DNA sequence: TGTGCCAGCAGCTCTCGAACCGGGACAGGGGGCGACACTGAAGCTTTCTTT.

This sequence joins TRBV7-3 and TRBJ1-2; D perhaps matches TRBD1 (6 bases). V was pared by 1 base and J by 4 bases, with 10 bases between. Germline CDR1 reads SGHTA; CDR2 reads FQGTGA. The CDR3 sequence is 14 residues long. The CDR3 spells CASSLNAQGYGYTF. The CDR3 nucleotides are TGTGCCAGCAGCTTAAATGCACAGGGCTATGGCTACACCTTC.

The CDR3 DNA sequence: TGTGCCAGCAGGAGAAACAGGGGGCCGTTCGGCGAGCAGTACTTC. Its protein product is CASRRNRGPFGEQYF. The gene calls are TRBV2 and TRBJ2-7; TRBD1 aligns across 9 bases. The ends lost 6 bases at V and 6 bases at J; junction bases unmatched: 12. Germline V gene lookup returns CDR1 SNHLY and CDR2 FYNNEI. This CDR3 comprises 15 residues.

The chain recombines TRBV14 with TRBJ1-2; D is perhaps TRBD1 (6 bases). This CDR3 is built from 16 residues. CDR1 SGHDN and CDR2 FVKESK come from the germline V gene. Trimming pared 3 bases from V and 3 bases from J, leaving 17 bases between. The CDR3 nucleotides are TGTGCCAGCAGCCAGAGGGGAACTCAGGGGTACTATGGCTACACCTTC. It codes for CASSQRGTQGYYGYTF. Supplemented by reference TRBV14 and TRBJ1-2, the full variable domain reads EAGVTQFPSHSVIEKGQTVTLRCDPISGHDNLYWYRRVMGKEIKFLLHFVKESKQDESGMPNNRFLAERTGGTYSTLKVQPAELEDSGVYFCASSQRGTQGYYGYTFGSGTRLTVV.

The chain is built from TRBV9 and TRBJ1-2; D is unresolved. The CDR3 runs to 15 residues. Germline V gives CDR1 SGDLS, CDR2 YYNGEE. With 6 bases removed from V and 4 bases from J, the gap between germline ends came to 19 bases. CDR3 residues: CASTLKPGITYGYTF. The CDR3, as DNA: TGTGCCAGCACCTTAAAGCCCGGGATTACCTATGGCTACACCTTC.

The V call is TRBV5-4, the J call TRBJ2-4; 11 nucleotides line up with TRBD2. The CDR3 extends over 17 amino acids. CDR1 is SGHNT, CDR2 YYREEE, per germline (reference sequence). Germline trimming cut 2 bases from V and 3 bases from J; bases unmatched to any gene: 7. As DNA, the CDR3 is TGTGCCAGCAGCTTTGGGGTAGCGGGAGGGGTCAAAAACATTCAGTACTTC. Residues: CASSFGVAGGVKNIQYF.

The chain joins TRBV4-3 to TRBJ2-5; 8 positions agree with TRBD1. Matching the DNA end better, TRBJ2-7 makes the J call doubtful. Germline loops: CDR1 LGHNA, CDR2 YSLEER. CDR3 length: 14 amino acids. CDR3 protein: CASSQDRGRYEQYF. DNA for the CDR3: TGCGCCAGCAGCCAAGACAGGGGGCGTTACGAGCAGTACTTC.